A selection of T cell receptor beta chains follows, all from one sample in a study of blood T cell repertoires in COVID-19. Profiling relied on immunoSEQ multiplex PCR, and the TCRdb table lists in-frame clones only, not all of them. The data show approximately 230,000 clones, around 86% seen once. Input material: PBMCs or T cells enriched from blood (not recorded which). The receptors were gathered from a man aged 35-49 years who had recovered from COVID-19. CDR3s include the opening cysteine and the closing phenylalanine or tryptophan. Each record gives: D gene, clone size, J gene, V gene, CDR3 DNA, CDR3 protein. The D gene is left open where the match is weak. Rows give clone size only sometimes, using once, few, many, or a class for an expanded clone.

d_call: TRBD1
clone_size: .
j_call: TRBJ1-5
v_call: TRBV5-1
cdr3_nt: TGCGCCAGCAGCTTGGAGGGGGCCAATCAGCCCCAGCATTTT
cdr3_aa: CASSLEGANQPQHF

d_call: .
clone_size: .
j_call: TRBJ2-1
v_call: TRBV5-1
cdr3_nt: TGCGCCAGCAGCCTCCAAGCGACAGACAATGAGCAGTTCTTC
cdr3_aa: CASSLQATDNEQFF

d_call: TRBD1
clone_size: .
j_call: TRBJ1-4
v_call: TRBV5-1
cdr3_nt: TGCGCCAGCAGCTTCACAGGGGGTAGGGAAAAACTGTTTTTT
cdr3_aa: CASSFTGGREKLFF

d_call: TRBD1
clone_size: .
j_call: TRBJ1-6
v_call: TRBV7-2
cdr3_nt: TGTGCCAGCAGCCCCCGGGACAGGGATAATTCACCCCTCCACTTT
cdr3_aa: CASSPRDRDNSPLHF

d_call: .
clone_size: .
j_call: TRBJ1-1
v_call: TRBV27
cdr3_nt: TGTGCCAGCAGTTCCCCGACAGAAGGAGCTTTCTTT
cdr3_aa: CASSSPTEGAFF

d_call: .
clone_size: .
j_call: TRBJ1-5
v_call: TRBV5-1
cdr3_nt: TGCGCCAGCAGCTTGTCGGCGGGGATGGAGCAGCCCCAGCATTTT
cdr3_aa: CASSLSAGMEQPQHF

d_call: .
clone_size: once
j_call: TRBJ2-3
v_call: TRBV24-1
cdr3_nt: TGTGCCACCAGTGATTGGATCCATACGGCGGAGATCACAGATACGCAGTATTTT
cdr3_aa: CATSDWIHTAEITDTQYF

d_call: .
clone_size: .
j_call: TRBJ2-7
v_call: TRBV28
cdr3_nt: TGTGCCAGCAGTTTGGAACTAGCCTACGAGCAGTACTTC
cdr3_aa: CASSLELAYEQYF

d_call: TRBD1
clone_size: .
j_call: TRBJ2-7
v_call: TRBV27
cdr3_nt: TGTGCCAGCAGGAACAGGGGGTACGAGCAGTACTTC
cdr3_aa: CASRNRGYEQYF

d_call: .
clone_size: .
j_call: TRBJ2-7
v_call: TRBV2
cdr3_nt: TGTGCCAGCAGTCCAAGGGGCCCTCTCTACGAGCAGTACTTC
cdr3_aa: CASSPRGPLYEQYF

d_call: .
clone_size: .
j_call: TRBJ1-5
v_call: TRBV6-5
cdr3_nt: TGTGCCAGCAGTTACCGGGGGAAGGGTCAGCCCCAGCATTTT
cdr3_aa: CASSYRGKGQPQHF

d_call: .
clone_size: .
j_call: TRBJ2-7
v_call: TRBV7-2
cdr3_nt: TGTGCCAGCAGCTTTGGGTTTAGCCGCGAGCAGTACTTC
cdr3_aa: CASSFGFSREQYF